One sample yielded the 21 T cell receptor beta chains listed below, sequenced in a study of technical replicates of blood from several donors. The data were produced by immunoSEQ multiplex PCR, yet TCRdb's version contains in-frame clones alone and is incomplete. The table has about 62,000 clones, about 87% seen once; the top ten hold around 4.9%. Sequenced: PBMCs. These TCRs come from a human donor in good health. Some clones in this sample may be carry-over from other donors' samples.

The CDR3 DNA reads as TGTGCCTGGAGCGAAAAACAGGGGATGGGGTCTCAGCCCCAGCATTTT. This codes for CAWSEKQGMGSQPQHF. The chain carries TRBV30 and TRBJ1-5, with 7 bases identical to TRBD1. V dropped 3 bases and J dropped 6; count of bases not matched to a gene: 14. CDR3 length equals 16 residues. CDR1 and CDR2 from the germline V gene are GTSNPN and SVGIG (reference sequence).

The chain has TRBV7-9 and TRBJ1-5, with D uncertain. Germline assignment: CDR1 SEHNR and CDR2 FQNEAQ (reference sequence). The germline V and J ends were trimmed by 0 bases and 3 bases, with 9 bases remaining between them. The CDR3 extends over 15 amino acids. CDR3 region: CASSLAAGNNQPQHF. As DNA, the CDR3 is TGTGCCAGCAGCTTAGCGGCGGGGAACAATCAGCCCCAGCATTTT.

The chain employs TRBV19 and TRBJ1-1; 9 bases line up with TRBD1. Germline CDR1 reads LNHDA; CDR2 reads SQIVND (reference sequence). With 6 bases clipped from V and 4 bases from J, the junction kept 3 bases outside the gene matches. CDR3 length: 13 residues. CDR3 sequence reads: CASRTGGITEAFF. Written as DNA, the CDR3 is TGTGCCAGTAGAACAGGGGGCATCACTGAAGCTTTCTTT.

The V call is TRBV5-1, the J call TRBJ2-2, with unresolved D. Per germline, CDR1 SGHRS and CDR2 YFSETQ. Deletions cut 0 bases from V and 1 base from J, with 7 bases between. The CDR3 has 15 residues. The DNA of the CDR3 is TGCGCCAGCAGCTTGGGACAACAGAACACCGGGGAGCTGTTTTTT. The encoded protein is CASSLGQQNTGELFF. Full variable domain (outside the CDR3, taken from reference TRBV5-1 and TRBJ2-2): KAGVTQTPRYLIKTRGQQVTLSCSPISGHRSVSWYQQTPGQGLQFLFEYFSETQRNKGNFPGRFSGRQFSNSRSEMNVSTLELGDSALYLCASSLGQQNTGELFFGEGSRLTVL.

The chain carries TRBV7-2 and TRBJ2-1; the match to TRBD1 covers 11 bases. The V gene end was trimmed by 0 bases and the J gene end by 3 bases; junction bases not matched to a gene: 1. Germline V lookup: CDR1 SGHTA, CDR2 FQGNSA. This CDR3 spans 16 amino acids. The CDR3 sequence: CASSLAGTGGYNEQFF. CDR3 bases: TGTGCCAGCAGCTTAGCCGGGACAGGGGGCTACAATGAGCAGTTCTTC. The variable domain in full, completed from reference TRBV7-2 and TRBJ2-1, reads GAGVSQSPSNKVTEKGKDVELRCDPISGHTALYWYRQSLGQGLEFLIYFQGNSAPDKSGLPSDRFSAERTGGSVSTLTIQRTQQEDSAVYLCASSLAGTGGYNEQFFGPGTRLTVL.

The gene calls are TRBV2 and TRBJ1-2, with TRBD1 as a possible D gene (6 bases). CDR3 length: 14 residues. The germline V gene encodes CDR1 SNHLY and CDR2 FYNNEI. The V end lost 7 bases, the J end lost 0 bases, and 12 bases lay between the germline ends. The CDR3 DNA follows: TGTGCCAGCACCCGACAGGTCACTAACTATGGCTACACCTTC. Protein sequence: CASTRQVTNYGYTF.

About this clone: Additional DNA sequences in this sample encode the identical CDR3. The CDR3 coding sequence is TGTGCCTGGAGTTCGCAGGGGGGACAGCCCCAGCATTTT. This codes for CAWSSQGGQPQHF. The chain couples TRBV30 to TRBJ1-5; 7 bases line up with TRBD1. The CDR3 extends over 13 amino acids. V lost 2 bases, J lost 7 bases, and 5 bases stayed unmatched. The germline V gene encodes CDR1 GTSNPN and CDR2 SVGIG (reference sequence).

The CDR3 is CASSEGGVGNTIYF. CDR3 coding DNA: TGTGCCAGCAGTGAAGGGGGGGTTGGAAACACCATATATTTT. This sequence joins TRBV6-1 and TRBJ1-3; D is possibly TRBD1 (5 bases). Germline V CDR1 and CDR2: MNHNS, SASEGT. The CDR3 is 14 residues long. Deletions cut 1 base from V and 3 bases from J, with 7 bases between.

This chain joins TRBV7-9 and TRBJ2-7; TRBD2 is a possible D gene (6 bases). The CDR3 length is 15 residues. Trimming left V 5 bases short and J 3 bases short, with 17 bases between. CDR1 SEHNR and CDR2 FQNEAQ come from the germline V gene (reference sequence). This CDR3 is CASSRGGVGNYEQYF. Written as DNA, the CDR3 is TGTGCCAGCAGCCGAGGCGGGGTGGGTAACTACGAGCAGTACTTC.

V gene TRBV6-5 combines with J gene TRBJ2-2, with 7 bases fitting TRBD1. Germline lookup yields CDR1 MNHEY and CDR2 SVGAGI. The CDR3 runs to 15 residues. The V segment lost 7 bases and the J segment 0 bases; nucleotides outside the gene matches: 5. The CDR3 sequence is CASTYGTANTGELFF. CDR3 nucleotides: TGTGCCAGCACCTATGGGACAGCGAACACCGGGGAGCTGTTTTTT.

This rearrangement joins TRBV7-3 to TRBJ2-7; 9 bases agree with TRBD1. Losses at the gene ends were 5 bases for V and 4 bases for J; bases not matched to a gene: 9. Germline V gene sequence: CDR1 SGHTA, CDR2 FQGTGA. This CDR3 has 15 residues. The CDR3 loop is CASSLGGTGFYEQYF. Written as DNA, the CDR3 is TGTGCCAGCAGCCTCGGGGGGACAGGGTTTTACGAGCAGTACTTC.

The rearrangement uses TRBV9 and TRBJ1-3; 7 bases agree with TRBD1. From germline, CDR1 is SGDLS and CDR2 YYNGEE. With V trimmed by 6 bases and J by 4 bases, 10 bases remained unmatched. This CDR3 has 15 amino acids. In DNA form, the CDR3 reads TGTGCCAGCATCCCAAAAAGGGGGCCCGGAAACACCATATATTTT. Translating gives CASIPKRGPGNTIYF.

The genes are TRBV7-2 and TRBJ2-3, with TRBD2 matching over 7 bases. V was pared by 1 base and J by 5 bases, with 3 bases of the junction left unmatched. The CDR3 loop spans 14 amino acids. The germline CDR1 and CDR2 sequences are SGHTA and FQGNSA. In DNA, the CDR3 is TGTGCCAGCAGCTTAGGACTAGCTGTAGATACGCAGTATTTT. Translating it yields CASSLGLAVDTQYF.

The chain employs TRBV7-2 and TRBJ2-1; 10 bases match TRBD2. The germline gives CDR1 SGHTA, CDR2 FQGNSA. The CDR3 spans 15 residues. The J segment lost 15 bases and the V segment lost 0 bases, leaving 11 bases of the junction unmatched. DNA of the CDR3: TGTGCCAGCAGCTTAGCTGGGACTAGCGCCGCTGAGGCGTTCTTC. Translating it yields CASSLAGTSAAEAFF.

This clone was observed a handful of times. This chain uses TRBV6-5 with TRBJ2-3, with 10 nucleotides matching TRBD2. The CDR3 length is 14 residues. Germline V gene lookup returns CDR1 MNHEY and CDR2 SVGAGI. V was clipped by 6 bases and J by 8 bases; unmatched bases: 8. The CDR3 nucleotides read TGTGCCAGCAGGTCTAGCGGGGGTTGGGGTACGCAGTATTTT. Its protein product is CASRSSGGWGTQYF.

The CDR3 loop reads CASSILVRGFDEQYF. CDR3 coding DNA: TGTGCCAGTAGTATTCTGGTCAGGGGGTTCGACGAGCAGTACTTC. The rearrangement uses TRBV19 and TRBJ2-7; 7 bases are a match to TRBD1. Unmatched junction bases numbered 10, after V lost 3 bases and J lost 5 bases. This CDR3 is 15 amino acids long. Germline V gene sequence: CDR1 LNHDA, CDR2 SQIVND (reference sequence).

This chain links TRBV7-3 with TRBJ2-3, with D maybe TRBD2 (5 bases). The CDR3 runs 15 residues. Germline V CDR1 and CDR2: SGHTA, FQGTGA. With 4 bases removed from V and 6 bases from J, the gap between germline ends came to 17 bases. The CDR3 DNA follows: TGTGCCAGCAGCTCCAGTGTCCAGGCGGGTGATACGCAGTATTTT. It is translated as CASSSSVQAGDTQYF. Full variable domain (outside the CDR3, taken from reference TRBV7-3 and TRBJ2-3): GAGVSQTPSNKVTEKGKYVELRCDPISGHTALYWYRQSLGQGPEFLIYFQGTGAADDSGLPNDRFFAVRPEGSVSTLKIQRTERGDSAVYLCASSSSVQAGDTQYFGPGTRLTVL.

The gene calls are TRBV2 and TRBJ2-4, with 11 bases aligning to TRBD2. The germline V gene has CDR1 SNHLY and CDR2 FYNNEI. V shed 7 bases and J 6 bases; nucleotides not matched to a gene: 14. This CDR3 region has 17 residues. The CDR3 nucleotides are TGTGCCAGCACGGGGCAGGTAGCGGGAGGGATGGGAAACATTCAGTACTTC. It is translated as CASTGQVAGGMGNIQYF.

The rearrangement uses TRBV5-4 and TRBJ1-1; 8 positions match TRBD1. Germline V gene data show CDR1 as SGHNT and CDR2 as YYREEE (reference sequence). The CDR3 contains 15 residues. Trimming cost V 4 bases and J 0 bases; bases outside gene matches: 5. In DNA, the CDR3 is TGTGCCAGCAGCATAGACAGGGGATTGAACACTGAAGCTTTCTTT. Translation gives CASSIDRGLNTEAFF. Supplemented by reference TRBV5-4 and TRBJ1-1, the full variable domain reads ETGVTQSPTHLIKTRGQQVTLRCSSQSGHNTVSWYQQALGQGPQFIFQYYREEENGRGNFPPRFSGLQFPNYSSELNVNALELDDSALYLCASSIDRGLNTEAFFGQGTRLTVV.

The chain has TRBV19 and TRBJ2-2; a weak D match, TRBD2 (6 bases). Germline V gene data show CDR1 as LNHDA and CDR2 as SQIVND (reference sequence). This CDR3 region has 14 residues. Trimming pared 4 bases from V and 3 bases from J, leaving 9 bases between. For the CDR3, the DNA is TGTGCCAGTAGTACCAGCGGGTACACCGGGGAGCTGTTTTTT. Its protein is CASSTSGYTGELFF.

The chain recombines TRBV7-8 with TRBJ1-4; possible D gene TRBD1, 6 bases. The CDR3 is 11 amino acids. V was trimmed by 1 base and J by 12 bases, leaving 6 bases between them. Per germline, CDR1 SGHVS and CDR2 FQNEAQ. In nucleotides, the CDR3 is TGTGCCAGCAGCTTAGAGGGGGAACTGTTTTTT. Protein product: CASSLEGELFF.